Listed below are T cell receptor beta chains from one sample, sequenced in a study of blood T cell repertoires in COVID-19. Measured with immunoSEQ multiplex PCR; TCRdb has only the in-frame clones, and not every one. The data show under 170,000 clones, with roughly 82% seen just once and more than 2% held by the top ten. The sequenced material came from peripheral blood. The receptors here all came from a man in his 70s with acute or convalescent COVID-19. The CDR3 runs from the conserved cysteine through the conserved F or W. The listing skips clone size in some rows; elsewhere it reads once, few, many or a size class.

clone size	V gene	J gene	CDR3 protein
-	TRBV6-6	TRBJ2-5	CASSTPTGGETQYF
-	TRBV5-8	TRBJ2-7	CASSLRRTGFGF
-	TRBV4-1	TRBJ2-5	CASSQVEGGRETQYF
-	TRBV27	TRBJ1-1	CASSTQTRGNTEAFF
-	TRBV5-6	TRBJ1-3	CASSLAGRNTIYF
few	TRBV3-1/TRBV3-2	TRBJ1-5	CASSQDNGGGPQHF
-	TRBV13	TRBJ2-1	CASSLDVASGIYNEQFF
-	TRBV18	TRBJ1-6	CASSPQAGTGNSPLHF
-	TRBV18	TRBJ1-4	CASRLAEANEKLFF
-	TRBV7-2	TRBJ2-1	CASRLTSGTSYNEQFF
few	TRBV6-5	TRBJ1-2	CASRRGTGGDGYTF
few	TRBV28	TRBJ2-7	CASSIRVSYEQYF
-	TRBV28	TRBJ1-2	CASSSGGNYGYTF
few	TRBV15	TRBJ2-2	CATSRGLGELFF
-	TRBV30	TRBJ1-2	CAWSGVQDLYYGYTF
-	TRBV3-1/TRBV3-2	TRBJ1-2	CASSLRGGGGYTF
-	TRBV28	TRBJ1-2	CAERGQGAGGYTF
-	TRBV11-2	TRBJ2-1	CASRDSSGDYNEQFF
-	TRBV19	TRBJ1-6	CASSTWRQGNSPLHF
-	TRBV6-6	TRBJ2-7	CASSRGRGTSYEQYF
-	TRBV27	TRBJ1-5	CASSLRGGNQPQHF
few	TRBV10-3	TRBJ1-2	CAISESVDGTGGSLLGYTF
-	TRBV2	TRBJ1-5	CASSLINQPQHF
-	TRBV7-9	TRBJ1-2	CASSSRTTGEGYTF
-	TRBV19	TRBJ1-1	CASSTGTGRGLPEAFF
once	TRBV10-1	TRBJ2-4	CASSPRTSGSQNIQYF
-	TRBV24-1	TRBJ2-2	CATSALPGTGSTGELFF
-	TRBV19	TRBJ1-2	CASISRGGPYGYTF
-	TRBV25-1	TRBJ1-1	CASSERAGGFEAFF
-	TRBV6-5	TRBJ2-1	CAGGRDNEQFF
-	TRBV27	TRBJ2-1	CASSRQGITYNEQFF
-	TRBV5-1	TRBJ2-2	CASSLGQGAIGELFF
few	TRBV10-3	TRBJ1-2	CAISESRDRASGYTF
-	TRBV3-1/TRBV3-2	TRBJ2-7	CASSHLTAEQYF
-	TRBV4-2	TRBJ2-7	CASSQGPGSERVGYEQYF
-	TRBV11-2	TRBJ1-2	CASRQTGQGYGYTF
-	TRBV7-2	TRBJ2-3	CASSLGPGTDTQYF
once	TRBV25-1	TRBJ2-1	CASSNPGTGDNEQFF
-	TRBV7-3	TRBJ1-1	CASSLTLRSEAFF
-	TRBV3-1/TRBV3-2	TRBJ1-5	CASKRSGEGQPQHF
-	TRBV7-2	TRBJ1-2	CASSFRDRGSVVYGYTF
-	TRBV7-2	TRBJ2-5	CASSPPGGGQYF
-	TRBV3-1/TRBV3-2	TRBJ1-6	CASSQAPSANSPLHF
once	TRBV5-1	TRBJ2-7	CASSPRQGRSYEQYF
few	TRBV30	TRBJ1-5	CAWSGTGDRPQHF
-	TRBV5-6	TRBJ2-7	CASSPRPSAGYEQYF
-	TRBV6-2/TRBV6-3	TRBJ1-5	CASSDRGNQPQHF
once	TRBV12-3/TRBV12-4	TRBJ1-3	CASRRTGTDTIYF
-	TRBV5-4	TRBJ1-2	CASSLGDRATLNYGYTF
-	TRBV10-3	TRBJ2-7	CAISVGAGQPYEQYF